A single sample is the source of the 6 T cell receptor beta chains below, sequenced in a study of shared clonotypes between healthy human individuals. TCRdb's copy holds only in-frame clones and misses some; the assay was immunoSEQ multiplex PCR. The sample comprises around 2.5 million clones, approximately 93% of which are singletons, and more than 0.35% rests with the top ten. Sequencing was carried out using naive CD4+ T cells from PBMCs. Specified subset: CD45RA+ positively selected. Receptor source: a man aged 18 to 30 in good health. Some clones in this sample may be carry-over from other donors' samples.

CDR3 sequence (DNA): TGCGCCAGCAGCCAGGGGATGACAGGGACCTACGAGCAGTACTTC. It encodes CASSQGMTGTYEQYF. This chain links TRBV4-3 with TRBJ2-7, with 7 bases aligning to TRBD1. Losses at the gene ends were 3 bases for V and 2 bases for J; bases not matched to a gene: 7. The CDR3 covers 15 residues. Germline V gene lookup returns CDR1 LGHNA and CDR2 YSLEER.

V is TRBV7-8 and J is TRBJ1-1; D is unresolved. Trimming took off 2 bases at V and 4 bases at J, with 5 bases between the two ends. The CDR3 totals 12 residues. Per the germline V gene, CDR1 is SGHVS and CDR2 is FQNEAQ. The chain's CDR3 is CASSLLRTEAFF. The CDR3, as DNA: TGTGCCAGCAGCTTACTTCGCACTGAAGCTTTCTTT. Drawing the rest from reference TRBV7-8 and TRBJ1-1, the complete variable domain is GAGVSQSPRYKVAKRGQDVALRCDPISGHVSLFWYQQALGQGPEFLTYFQNEAQLDKSGLPSDRFFAERPEGSVSTLKIQRTQQEDSAVYLCASSLLRTEAFFGQGTRLTVV.

The CDR3 region has the DNA TGTGCCAGCAGTTACGTCGGGGTGCAAGAGACCCAGTACTTC. Its translation is CASSYVGVQETQYF. J is TRBJ2-5 and V is TRBV6-6; D is perhaps TRBD2 (5 bases). Germline CDR1 MNHNY, CDR2 SVGAGI (reference sequence). The CDR3 sequence is 14 residues long. V lost 2 bases and J 2 bases, leaving 9 bases between the germline ends.

The CDR3 sequence is CASSPLTGTANTEAFF. In nucleotides, the CDR3 is TGTGCCAGCTCACCCCTTACCGGGACAGCGAACACTGAAGCTTTCTTT. The chain carries TRBV18 and TRBJ1-1; 7 bases are a match to TRBD1. The V segment lost 3 bases and the J segment 1 base; nucleotides outside the gene matches: 8. Per the germline V gene, CDR1 is KGHSH and CDR2 is LQKENI. This CDR3 contains 16 residues.

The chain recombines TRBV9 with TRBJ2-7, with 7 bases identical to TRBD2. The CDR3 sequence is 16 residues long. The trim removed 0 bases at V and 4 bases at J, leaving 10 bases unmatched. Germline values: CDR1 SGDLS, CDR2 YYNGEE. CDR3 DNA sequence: TGTGCCAGCAGCGTAGGTCTAGCGGAGAAATTTTACGAGCAGTACTTC. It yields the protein CASSVGLAEKFYEQYF.

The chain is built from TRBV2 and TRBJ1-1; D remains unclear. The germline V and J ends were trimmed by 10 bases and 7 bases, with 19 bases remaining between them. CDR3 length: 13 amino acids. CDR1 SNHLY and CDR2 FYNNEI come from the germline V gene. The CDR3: CAIHNPQRLEAFF. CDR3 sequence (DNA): TGTGCCATCCATAACCCACAAAGACTTGAAGCTTTCTTT.